This T cell receptor (beta chain) is drawn from a study of T cells in women clearing cervical HPV infection. Study-wide background: Controls were women whose single incident HPV16 infection cleared within 12 months without precancer or cancer. Case blood was drawn a median about 150 days after lesion detection.

Points on this clone: Its antigen is not identified. The read is 3 residues too short to cover the CDR3 end, so that end is filled in from the germline J gene.

Study results and caveats: CIN3+ cases had significantly higher TCR repertoire richness than controls, but evenness did not differ.

This table comes from immunoSEQ multiplex PCR, and its TCRdb copy is limited to in-frame clones, with some not included. The sample table sets out under 45,000 clones. The CDR3 runs 15 residues. Trimming shortened V by 0 bases and J by 4 bases, and 16 bases separated the two germline ends. Per the germline V gene, CDR1 is GTSNPN and CDR2 is SVGIG (reference sequence). This chain joins TRBV30 and TRBJ2-7, with TRBD1 as a possible D gene (5 bases). The receptor was isolated from a woman between 18 and 70 years old with a cervical HPV16 infection that either progressed to CIN3+ or cleared (not recorded which). The sample taken for sequencing was blood buffy coat. Here the CDR3 reads CAWSVQGAGKYEQYF. The part of the CDR3 DNA that was read is TGTGCCTGGAGTGTACAAGGGGCAGGCAAGTACGAG.